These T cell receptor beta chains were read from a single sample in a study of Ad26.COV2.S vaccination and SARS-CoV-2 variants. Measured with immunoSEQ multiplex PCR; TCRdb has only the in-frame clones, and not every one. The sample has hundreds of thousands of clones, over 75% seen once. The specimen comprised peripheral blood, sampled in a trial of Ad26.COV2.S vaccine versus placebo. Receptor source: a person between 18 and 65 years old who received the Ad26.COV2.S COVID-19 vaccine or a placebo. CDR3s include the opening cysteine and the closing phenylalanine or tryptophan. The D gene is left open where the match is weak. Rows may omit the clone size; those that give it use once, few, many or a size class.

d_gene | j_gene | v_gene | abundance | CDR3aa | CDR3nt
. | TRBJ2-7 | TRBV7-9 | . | CASSLLVGSLLREQYF | TGTGCCAGCAGCTTATTAGTGGGTTCCCTCCTACGAGAGCAGTACTTC
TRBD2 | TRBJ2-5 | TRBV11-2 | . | CASSLGTSGRWETQYF | TGTGCCAGCAGCTTGGGGACTAGCGGGAGGTGGGAGACCCAGTACTTC
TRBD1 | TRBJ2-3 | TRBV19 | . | CASSIGAGTGLTWWGTDTQYF | TGTGCCAGTAGTATAGGGGCCGGGACAGGACTAACCTGGTGGGGCACAGATACGCAGTATTTT
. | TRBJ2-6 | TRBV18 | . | CASSPGNSGANVLTF | TGTGCCAGCTCACCCGGCAACTCTGGGGCCAACGTCCTGACTTTC
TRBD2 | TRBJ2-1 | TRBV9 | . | CASSVDPSGEYNEQFF | TGTGCCAGCAGCGTAGACCCTAGCGGGGAGTACAATGAGCAGTTCTTC
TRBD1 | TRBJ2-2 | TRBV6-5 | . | CASRGDRAATGELFF | TGTGCCAGCAGAGGGGACAGGGCGGCCACCGGGGAGCTGTTTTTT
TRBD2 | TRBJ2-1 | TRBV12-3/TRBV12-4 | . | CASGREYNEQFF | TGTGCCAGCGGGAGGGAATACAATGAGCAGTTCTTC
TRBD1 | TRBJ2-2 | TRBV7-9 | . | CASSLPWDRANTGELFF | TGTGCCAGCAGCCTTCCCTGGGACAGAGCGAACACCGGGGAGCTGTTTTTT
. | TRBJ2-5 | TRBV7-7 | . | CASSSLGGIVGETQYF | TGTGCTAGCAGCTCCCTGGGGGGAATAGTTGGGGAGACCCAGTACTTC
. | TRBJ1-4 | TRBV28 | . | CATGQTNNEKLFF | TGTGCCACCGGGCAGACTAATAATGAAAAACTGTTTTTT
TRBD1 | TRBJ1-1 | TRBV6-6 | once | CASSGTGRYTEAFF | TGTGCCAGCAGTGGGACAGGGCGGTACACTGAAGCTTTCTTT
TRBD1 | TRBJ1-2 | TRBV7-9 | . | CASSLGGTGAHGYTF | TGTGCCAGCAGCTTAGGTGGGACAGGAGCCCATGGCTACACCTTC
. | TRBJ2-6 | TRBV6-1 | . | CASSEFFPPRSGANVLTF | TGTGCCAGCAGTGAATTTTTTCCGCCTAGGTCTGGGGCCAACGTCCTGACTTTC
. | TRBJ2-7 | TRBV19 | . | CASSLRQTYEQYF | TGTGCCAGTAGTCTGCGACAGACCTACGAGCAGTACTTC
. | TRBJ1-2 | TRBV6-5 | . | CASSPTPTSQNGYTF | TGTGCCAGCAGCCCAACCCCTACCTCGCAGAATGGCTACACCTTC
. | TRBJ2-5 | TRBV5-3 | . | CARSSGSPGWAQYF | TGTGCCAGAAGCTCGGGGTCCCCGGGGTGGGCCCAGTACTTC
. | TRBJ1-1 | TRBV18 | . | CASSPPTWNTEAFF | TGTGCCAGCTCACCACCTACCTGGAACACTGAAGCTTTCTTT
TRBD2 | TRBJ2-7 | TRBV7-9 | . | CASSPRTSGDLQYF | TGTGCCAGCAGCCCACGGACTAGCGGGGATCTGCAGTACTTC
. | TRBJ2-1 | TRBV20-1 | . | CSASWNLYNEQFF | TGCAGTGCTAGTTGGAACCTATACAATGAGCAGTTCTTC
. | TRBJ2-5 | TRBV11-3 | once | CASSRTVQETQYF | TGTGCCAGCAGTCGGACGGTCCAAGAGACCCAGTACTTC
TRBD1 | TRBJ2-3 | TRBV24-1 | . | CATSEGQGGTDTQYF | TGTGCCACCAGTGAGGGACAGGGTGGCACAGATACGCAGTATTTT
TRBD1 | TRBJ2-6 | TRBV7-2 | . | CASSLMGQGAGANVLTF | TGTGCCAGCAGCTTAATGGGACAGGGGGCTGGGGCCAACGTCCTGACTTTC
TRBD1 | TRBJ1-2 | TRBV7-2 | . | CASSQGGTVYYGYTF | TGTGCCAGCAGTCAAGGCGGGACAGTCTACTATGGCTACACCTTC
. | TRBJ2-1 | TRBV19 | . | CASSIDPGGYNEQFF | TGTGCCAGTAGTATAGATCCGGGCGGCTACAATGAGCAGTTCTTC
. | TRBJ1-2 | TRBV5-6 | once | CASSLGRISGYTF | TGTGCCAGCAGCCTAGGGCGGATTAGTGGCTACACCTTC
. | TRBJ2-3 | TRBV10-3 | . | CAISAPPGQIIGTDTQYF | TGTGCCATCAGTGCCCCCCCGGGCCAAATAATCGGGACAGATACGCAGTATTTT
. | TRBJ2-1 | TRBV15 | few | CATSRLRRGTRSSYNEQFF | TGTGCCACCAGCAGACTCAGAAGAGGGACCCGCAGCTCCTACAATGAGCAGTTCTTC
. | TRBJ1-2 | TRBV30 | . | CAFKGSNGYTF | TGTGCCTTCAAAGGGTCCAATGGCTACACCTTC
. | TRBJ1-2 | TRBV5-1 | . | CASGGDNYGYTF | TGCGCCAGCGGGGGGGATAACTATGGCTACACCTTC
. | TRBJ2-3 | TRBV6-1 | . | CASSEVWGDTQYF | TGTGCCAGCAGTGAAGTCTGGGGAGATACGCAGTATTTT
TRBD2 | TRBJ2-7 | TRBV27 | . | CASKRVGGPYEQYF | TGTGCCAGCAAGAGGGTGGGAGGGCCGTACGAGCAGTACTTC
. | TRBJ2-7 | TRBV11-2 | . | CASSSGGSYEQYF | TGTGCCAGCAGCTCCGGAGGTTCCTACGAGCAGTACTTC
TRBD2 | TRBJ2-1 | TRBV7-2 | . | CASSTSGGYNEQFF | TGTGCCAGCAGTACTAGCGGGGGATACAATGAGCAGTTCTTC
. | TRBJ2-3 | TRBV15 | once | CATGFGGRDTQYF | TGTGCCACCGGGTTTGGGGGGAGGGATACGCAGTATTTT
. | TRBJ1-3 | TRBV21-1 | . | CASSKVTDRGRDTIYF | TGTGCCAGCAGCAAGGTTACCGACAGGGGCCGGGACACCATATATTTT
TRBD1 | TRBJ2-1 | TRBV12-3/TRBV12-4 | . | CATQTGVGEQFF | TGTGCCACCCAGACAGGGGTGGGTGAGCAGTTCTTC
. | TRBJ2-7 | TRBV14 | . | CASSQDLAGVREQYF | TGTGCCAGCAGCCAAGATCTAGCAGGGGTACGTGAGCAGTACTTC
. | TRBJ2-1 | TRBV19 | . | CASSMGTSFNEQFF | TGTGCCAGTAGTATGGGTACTAGTTTCAATGAGCAGTTCTTC
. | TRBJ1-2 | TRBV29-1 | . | CSVATGRANYGYTF | TGCAGCGTTGCAACAGGGAGAGCTAACTATGGCTACACCTTC
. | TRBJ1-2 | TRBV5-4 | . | CASSFEGRANYGYTF | TGTGCCAGCAGCTTTGAGGGGCGAGCTAACTATGGCTACACCTTC
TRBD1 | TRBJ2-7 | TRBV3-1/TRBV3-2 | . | CASSRKQGAEQYF | TGTGCCAGCAGCCGAAAACAGGGGGCAGAGCAGTACTTC
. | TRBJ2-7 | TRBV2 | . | CASSEASGRATYEQYF | TGTGCCAGCAGTGAAGCCAGCGGTCGCGCAACCTACGAGCAGTACTTC
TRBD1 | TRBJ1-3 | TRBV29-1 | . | CSVGQGLSGNTIYF | TGCAGCGTCGGACAGGGCCTCTCTGGAAACACCATATATTTT
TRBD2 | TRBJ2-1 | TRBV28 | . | CASSSLAGEGYEQFF | TGTGCCAGCAGTTCACTAGCGGGAGAAGGCTATGAGCAGTTCTTC
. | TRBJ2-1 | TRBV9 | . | CASSAGIGQGLGHYEQFF | TGTGCCAGCAGCGCTGGTATTGGGCAGGGTTTGGGGCACTATGAGCAGTTCTTC
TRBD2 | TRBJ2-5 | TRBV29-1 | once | CSVEELAGTQYF | TGCAGCGTTGAAGAACTAGCGGGGACCCAGTACTTC
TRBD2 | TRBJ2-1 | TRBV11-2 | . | CASSITSGVYNEQFF | TGTGCCAGCAGCATCACTAGCGGGGTTTACAATGAGCAGTTCTTC
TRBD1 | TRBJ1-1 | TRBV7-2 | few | CASGQGIHTEAFF | TGTGCCTCGGGACAGGGGATACACACTGAAGCTTTCTTT
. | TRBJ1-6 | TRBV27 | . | CASGTGPSPLHF | TGTGCCAGCGGAACAGGGCCTTCACCCCTCCACTTT
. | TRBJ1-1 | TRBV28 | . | CASSGVGRAEAFF | TGTGCCAGCAGTGGGGTCGGGAGGGCTGAAGCTTTCTTT
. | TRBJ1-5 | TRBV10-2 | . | CASSESTGRNQPQHF | TGCGCCAGCAGTGAGTCGACCGGCCGGAATCAGCCCCAGCATTTT
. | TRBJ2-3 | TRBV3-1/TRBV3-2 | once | CASSSQPRGTDTQYF | TGTGCCAGCAGCTCACAGCCGAGGGGCACAGATACGCAGTATTTT
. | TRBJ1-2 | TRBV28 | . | CASSTINGQLNYGYTF | TGTGCCAGCAGCACAATCAATGGACAGCTTAACTATGGCTACACCTTC
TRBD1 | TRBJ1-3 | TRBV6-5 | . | CASSGTATSGNTIYF | TGTGCCAGCAGCGGGACAGCCACTTCTGGAAACACCATATATTTT
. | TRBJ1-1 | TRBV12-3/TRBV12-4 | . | CASSFGRNTEAFF | TGTGCCAGCAGTTTCGGGAGAAACACTGAAGCTTTCTTT
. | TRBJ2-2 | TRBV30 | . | CAWNPEGTPTGELFF | TGTGCCTGGAATCCCGAGGGGACACCGACCGGGGAGCTGTTTTTT
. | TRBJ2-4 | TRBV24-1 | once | CATSDNSRGSIQYF | TGTGCCACCAGTGATAATTCCAGAGGGAGCATTCAGTACTTC
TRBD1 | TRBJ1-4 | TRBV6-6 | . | CASKQGAQVNEKLFF | TGTGCCAGCAAACAGGGGGCACAAGTTAATGAAAAACTGTTTTTT